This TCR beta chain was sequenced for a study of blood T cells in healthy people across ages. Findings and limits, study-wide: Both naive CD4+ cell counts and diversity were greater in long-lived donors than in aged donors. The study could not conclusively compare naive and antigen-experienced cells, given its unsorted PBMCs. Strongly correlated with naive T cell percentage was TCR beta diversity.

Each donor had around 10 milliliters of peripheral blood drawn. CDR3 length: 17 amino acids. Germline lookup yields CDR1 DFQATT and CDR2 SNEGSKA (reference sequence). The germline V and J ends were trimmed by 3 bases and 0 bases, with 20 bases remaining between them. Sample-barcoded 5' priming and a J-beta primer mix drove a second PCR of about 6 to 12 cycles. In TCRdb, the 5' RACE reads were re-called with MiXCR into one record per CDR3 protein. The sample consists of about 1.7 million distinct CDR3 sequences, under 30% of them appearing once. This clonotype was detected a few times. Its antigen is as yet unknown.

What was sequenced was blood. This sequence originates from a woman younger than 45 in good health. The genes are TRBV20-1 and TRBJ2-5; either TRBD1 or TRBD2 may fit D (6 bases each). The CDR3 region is CSASPLNPGAYQETQYF. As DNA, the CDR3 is TGCAGTGCTAGCCCCTTGAACCCGGGGGCCTACCAAGAGACCCAGTACTTC.